This T cell receptor beta chain was recovered during a study of blood T cell repertoires in COVID-19. The CDR3 runs 16 residues. Germline V gives CDR1 SGDLS, CDR2 YYNGEE. The ends lost 0 bases at V and 3 bases at J; junction bases unmatched: 5. The table came from immunoSEQ multiplex PCR; TCRdb's copy has only in-frame clones and leaves some out. The table shows about 100,000 clones, with roughly 84% occurring only once. The sample was peripheral blood. The clonotype comes from a human donor in a cohort sampled during active COVID-19. The chain joins TRBV9 to TRBJ2-3; 9 bases are a match to TRBD2. The CDR3 bases are TGTGCCAGCAGCGTAGATCCTAGCGGGAAGACAGATACGCAGTATTTT. It codes for CASSVDPSGKTDTQYF.